The clone carrying this TCR beta chain has only a few counts. Its specificity is not known. TCRdb's table, derived via immunoSEQ multiplex PCR, lists solely in-frame clones and lacks some. The data contain some 790,000 clones, over 60% of them seen just once; the ten biggest clones take up under 2%. The data were obtained in a study of shared clonotypes between healthy human individuals. Findings of the study overall: Of the naive CD4 clonotypes, around 4.8% were shared across several donors.

The CDR3 is 13 amino acids. Trimming removed 4 bases from V and 10 bases from J, with 15 bases in between. Germline CDR1 SGHRS, CDR2 YFSETQ. V usage is TRBV5-1 and J usage is TRBJ2-1; D uncertain. The sequencing sample was made of memory CD4+ T cells sorted from blood. As to subset: CD45RA-negative fraction. This receptor was obtained from a woman between 25 and 40 years old in good health. CDR3 coding DNA: TGCGCCAGCAGCCGGGTCTTGGAAGGAGAGCAGTTCTTC. Protein sequence: CASSRVLEGEQFF.